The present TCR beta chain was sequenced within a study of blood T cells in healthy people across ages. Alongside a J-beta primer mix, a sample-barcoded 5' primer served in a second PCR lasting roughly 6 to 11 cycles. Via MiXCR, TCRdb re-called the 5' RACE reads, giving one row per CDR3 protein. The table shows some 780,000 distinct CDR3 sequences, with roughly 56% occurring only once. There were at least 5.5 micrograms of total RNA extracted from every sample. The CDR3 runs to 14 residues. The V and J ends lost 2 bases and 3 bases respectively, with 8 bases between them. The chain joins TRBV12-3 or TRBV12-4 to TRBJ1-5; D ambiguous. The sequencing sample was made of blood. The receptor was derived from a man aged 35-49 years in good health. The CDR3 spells CASSLRLVNQPQHF. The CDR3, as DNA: TGTGCCAGCAGTTTAAGACTGGTCAATCAGCCCCAGCATTTT.